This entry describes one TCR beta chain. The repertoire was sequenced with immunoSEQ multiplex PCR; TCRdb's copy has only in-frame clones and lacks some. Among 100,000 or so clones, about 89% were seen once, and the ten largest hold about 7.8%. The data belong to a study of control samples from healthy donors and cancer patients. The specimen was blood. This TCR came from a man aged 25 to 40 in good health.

The CDR3 nucleotides read TGTGCCAGTAACACCCCACAGGGGCGCGGGACTGAAGCTTTCTTT. Its protein product is CASNTPQGRGTEAFF. The V and J genes are TRBV19 and TRBJ1-1; 7 bases are shared with TRBD1. V trimming: 7 bases; J trimming: 5 bases; junction bases outside the gene matches: 13. The CDR3 covers 15 residues. Germline CDR1 reads LNHDA; CDR2 reads SQIVND (reference sequence).